Each of the 3 T cell receptor beta chains below was sequenced from the same sample in a study of cytomegalovirus exposure and HLA in healthy donors. The study ran its PCR with 60 Vbeta and 13 Jbeta primers. Profiled with immunoSEQ multiplex PCR; TCRdb holds only in-frame clones, not every one. This sample has some 150,000 clones, with 76% found just once. Sequenced: PBMCs. These receptors all stem from a female donor in good health and CMV-seronegative.

The V call is TRBV2, the J call TRBJ2-1, with 7 bases identical to TRBD2. CDR3 size: 17 residues. Unmatched junction bases numbered 12, after V lost 7 bases and J lost 0 bases. Germline V gene sequence: CDR1 SNHLY, CDR2 FYNNEI. CDR3 sequence: CASTRERGPFSYNEQFF. DNA of the CDR3: TGTGCCAGCACGCGGGAGCGGGGACCATTCTCCTACAATGAGCAGTTCTTC.

V is TRBV6-6 and J is TRBJ2-2; D is possibly TRBD1 (6 bases). The germline CDR1 and CDR2 sequences are MNHNY and SVGAGI (reference sequence). The CDR3 consists of 16 residues. Trimming left V 7 bases short and J 6 bases short, with 21 bases between. The CDR3 protein is CASIIRGGSLPGELFF. The CDR3 DNA is TGTGCCAGCATTATTCGAGGGGGTAGCCTCCCCGGGGAGCTGTTTTTT.

This chain joins TRBV29-1 and TRBJ1-5; D is perhaps TRBD1 (5 bases). The CDR3 length is 19 residues. The germline gives CDR1 SQVTM, CDR2 ANQGSEA. V shed 5 bases and J shed 7 bases, with 33 bases lying between them. The CDR3 region has the DNA TGCAGCGTTATGACCGCCGTCCCAAAGGGTAGGGGAGGGAACCAGCCCCAGCATTTT. Its protein is CSVMTAVPKGRGGNQPQHF.